The clone carrying this TCR beta chain has only a few counts. Library construction for TCR beta used iRepertoire HTBI primers and Arm-PCR of CDR3 regions. In TCRdb, the multiplex PCR reads were re-called with MiXCR into one record per CDR3 protein. The repertoire holds approximately 540,000 distinct CDR3 sequences, about 11% seen once, with roughly 8.9% in the top ten. Trimming took off 4 bases at V and 8 bases at J, with 18 bases between the two ends. Germline CDR1 SGHTA, CDR2 FQGNSA. The length of the CDR3 is 15 residues. Time point here: newly diagnosed GD, antithyroid drugs for less than 3 months. PBMC RNA was the source of the TCR library. This specimen comes from a study of regulatory T cells in long-lasting Graves disease. The same specimen was also included in a second study, on T cells in Graves' hyperthyroidism and ophthalmopathy.

This chain uses TRBV7-2 with TRBJ2-1; D may correspond to TRBD1 or TRBD2 (5 bases each). The clonotype comes from a woman aged 25-40 years with Graves disease. The source was peripheral blood mononuclear cells (PBMCs), collected at new diagnosis, from a patient treated with antithyroid drugs. The CDR3 DNA sequence: TGTGCCAGCAGCTCATTCTCCCAGGGACCCTATGAGCAGTTCTTC. Translating it yields CASSSFSQGPYEQFF.